Shown below are 13 T cell receptor beta chains from a single sample sequenced in a study of cytomegalovirus exposure and HLA in healthy donors. The primer mix had 60 Vbeta and 13 Jbeta primers. Method: immunoSEQ multiplex PCR; TCRdb's copy keeps in-frame clones and lacks some. This sample yields approximately 170,000 clones, of which about 85% are seen a single time; 2% to 3% belongs to the top ten. The sequenced sample consisted of PBMCs. These receptors were collected from a man aged 25-40 years in good health and CMV-seropositive.

V and J are TRBV2 and TRBJ2-5, with D possibly matching TRBD1 (5 bases). The last part of the DNA fits TRBJ2-7 better; the J call may be wrong. CDR1 and CDR2 (germline): SNHLY, FYNNEI. The CDR3 totals 13 residues. This CDR3 is CASGEQRQGEQYF. The CDR3 region has the DNA TGTGCCAGCGGAGAACAGCGTCAGGGCGAGCAGTACTTC.

This chain links TRBV7-9 with TRBJ2-5; possibly TRBD1 for D (5 bases). Trimming shortened V by 4 bases and J by 3 bases, and 15 bases separated the two germline ends. The V gene's germline CDR1 is SEHNR and CDR2 FQNEAQ (reference sequence). The CDR3 has 15 amino acids. CDR3 nucleotides: TGTGCCAGCAGCTGGGCCCCAGACAGAAAAGAGACCCAGTACTTC. It yields the protein CASSWAPDRKETQYF. The whole variable domain, remainder taken from reference TRBV7-9 and TRBJ2-5, is DTGVSQNPRHKITKRGQNVTFRCDPISEHNRLYWYRQTLGQGPEFLTYFQNEAQLEKSRLLSDRFSAERPKGSFSTLEIQRTEQGDSAMYLCASSWAPDRKETQYFGPGTRLLVL.

V and J are TRBV10-3 and TRBJ1-5, with 9 bases identical to TRBD1. This CDR3 has 14 amino acids. The germline CDR1 and CDR2 sequences are ENHRY and SYGVKD. The J segment lost 8 bases and the V segment lost 4 bases, leaving 6 bases of the junction unmatched. CDR3 bases: TGTGCCATCAGTGGGGACAGGGAGCAGGAGCCCCAGCATTTT. The encoded protein is CAISGDREQEPQHF.

The chain links TRBV19 to TRBJ1-1; D is undetermined. V was shortened by 10 bases and J by 4 bases, with 13 bases between the two germline ends. Germline CDR1 is LNHDA and CDR2 is SQIVND (reference sequence). The CDR3 runs 12 residues. CDR3 region: CATYEKPTEAFF. CDR3 DNA: TGTGCCACCTATGAGAAGCCCACTGAAGCTTTCTTT.

This rearrangement joins TRBV19 to TRBJ1-5; 12 bases line up with TRBD1. CDR3 length: 16 residues. Germline CDR1 reads LNHDA; CDR2 reads SQIVND (reference sequence). V was clipped by 9 bases and J by 9 bases; unmatched bases: 15. The DNA for the CDR3 is TGTGCCAGCCAGCCCCGGGACAGGGGGCTTGCGGGGCCCCAGCATTTT. Encoded protein: CASQPRDRGLAGPQHF.

This rearrangement joins TRBV4-1 to TRBJ2-2, with TRBD2 matching 7 bases. The germline V gene encodes CDR1 MGHRA and CDR2 YSYEKL. Trimming removed 5 bases from V and 4 bases from J; junction bases left unmatched: 7. CDR3 length: 15 amino acids. CDR3 sequence: CASSVSGKGTGELFF. The CDR3 nucleotides read TGCGCCAGCAGCGTGAGCGGGAAGGGCACCGGGGAGCTGTTTTTT.

The chain carries TRBV5-8 and TRBJ2-1; tentatively, D is TRBD1 (6 bases). The germline CDR1 and CDR2 sequences are SGHTS and YDEGEE. CDR3 size: 13 residues. Trimming pared 2 bases from V and 10 bases from J, leaving 13 bases between. DNA for the CDR3: TGTGCCAGCAGCTTAAGGGGGACATCCGAGCAGTTCTTC. It translates to CASSLRGTSEQFF.

V and J are TRBV11-2 and TRBJ1-4; TRBD1 agrees at 8 bases. The CDR3 is 15 residues long. In germline, CDR1 is SGHAT, CDR2 FQNNGV. J gave up 12 bases and V 3 bases, and 12 bases lay outside the gene matches. CDR3 nucleotides: TGTGCCAGCAGCTTTACCTCCGGGACAGGAGGAGAACTGTTTTTT. Translating it yields CASSFTSGTGGELFF.

The gene calls are TRBV27 and TRBJ2-5, with D possibly being TRBD1 (5 bases). From germline, CDR1 is MNHEY and CDR2 SMNVEV (reference sequence). There are 14 residues in the CDR3. Between the trimmed V and J ends, which lost 2 bases and 1 base, there was a span of 8 bases. This CDR3 is CASSLVGAQETQYF. The CDR3 DNA follows: TGTGCCAGCAGTTTAGTAGGGGCCCAAGAGACCCAGTACTTC.

The chain employs TRBV6-6 and TRBJ2-3; D is possibly TRBD1 (6 bases). CDR3 length: 15 amino acids. Looked up from germline, CDR1 is MNHNY and CDR2 is SVGAGI (reference sequence). The V end lost 0 bases, the J end lost 5 bases, and 12 bases lay between the germline ends. This CDR3 reads CASSYSKRDIDTQYF. CDR3 DNA: TGTGCCAGCAGTTACTCCAAGAGGGACATAGATACGCAGTATTTT.

This clone was observed once. V is TRBV18 and J is TRBJ2-1; 8 bases fit TRBD2. J gave up 7 bases and V 1 base, and 9 bases lay outside the gene matches. Germline loops: CDR1 KGHSH, CDR2 LQKENI. This CDR3 is built from 16 residues. CDR3 loop: CASSPQLAEDGNEQFF. The CDR3 coding sequence is TGTGCCAGCTCACCACAACTAGCGGAGGACGGGAATGAGCAGTTCTTC.

This sequence joins TRBV5-6 and TRBJ2-3; TRBD2 matches at 10 bases. The CDR3 spans 17 residues. The junction had 6 bases not matched to a gene; V was cut back by 2 bases and J by 0 bases. Germline V gene sequence: CDR1 SGHDT, CDR2 YYEEEE. The CDR3: CASSLTLAGRSTDTQYF. The CDR3 DNA is TGTGCCAGCAGCTTAACACTAGCGGGGAGAAGCACAGATACGCAGTATTTT.

The chain combines TRBV6-6 with TRBJ1-2, with a weak D call TRBD1 (5 bases). The CDR3 runs to 13 residues. The ends were cut back, 5 bases at V and 2 bases at J, with 9 bases in the middle. The germline V gene has CDR1 MNHNY and CDR2 SVGAGI (reference sequence). CDR3 sequence reads: CASSMDMNYGYTF. CDR3 coding DNA: TGTGCCAGCAGTATGGACATGAACTATGGCTACACCTTC.